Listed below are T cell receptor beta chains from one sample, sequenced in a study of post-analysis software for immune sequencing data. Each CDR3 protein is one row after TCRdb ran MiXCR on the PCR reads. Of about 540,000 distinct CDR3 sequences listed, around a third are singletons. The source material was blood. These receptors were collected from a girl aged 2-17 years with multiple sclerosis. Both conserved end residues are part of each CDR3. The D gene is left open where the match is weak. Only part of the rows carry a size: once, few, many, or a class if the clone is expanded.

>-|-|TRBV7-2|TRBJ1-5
TGTGCCAGCAGCCCTACGGACCTAGGGTCCTGGGCCCAGCATTTT
CASSPTDLGSWAQHF
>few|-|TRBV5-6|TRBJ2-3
TGTGCCAGCAGCTCCATCAGGGGTACGCAGTATTTT
CASSSIRGTQYF
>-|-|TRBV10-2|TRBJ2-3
TGCGCCAGCAGCCCAGGAGGGGGGGCTCGCTCAGATACGCAGTATTTT
CASSPGGGARSDTQYF
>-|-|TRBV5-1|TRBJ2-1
TGCGCCAGCAGCTTATCTACCAATGAGCAGTTCTTC
CASSLSTNEQFF
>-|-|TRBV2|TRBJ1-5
TGTGCCAGCAGTGAAATTCAGGGTATAAGGGAGCCCCAGCATTTT
CASSEIQGIREPQHF
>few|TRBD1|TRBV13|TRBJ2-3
TGTGCCAGCAGCAGACAGGGGGCGATGACAGATACGCAGTATTTT
CASSRQGAMTDTQYF
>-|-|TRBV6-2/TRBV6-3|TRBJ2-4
TGTGCCAGCAACCCGGGAGCTAACGTGATTCAGTACTTC
CASNPGANVIQYF
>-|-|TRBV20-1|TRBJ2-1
TGCAGTGCTGAGGGTCGCAATGGCAATGAGCAGTTCTTC
CSAEGRNGNEQFF
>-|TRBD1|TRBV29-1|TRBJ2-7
TGCAGCGTTGTAGGACAGGCCGGCTACGAGCAGTACTTC
CSVVGQAGYEQYF
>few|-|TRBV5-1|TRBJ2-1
TGCGCCAGCAGTCGGGACACTGGGGAATACAATGAGCAGTTCTTC
CASSRDTGEYNEQFF
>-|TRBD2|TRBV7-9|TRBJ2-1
TGTGCCAGCAGCTTAGCGCAGCGGGGGCTCGGGTTCTTC
CASSLAQRGLGFF
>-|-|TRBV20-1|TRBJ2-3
TGCAGTGCTAGAGAAAGGAGACTTACGCAGTATTTT
CSARERRLTQYF
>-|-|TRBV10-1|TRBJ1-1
TGCGCCAGCAGTGAGTCCCCACTTACAGGGATAAACACTGAAGCTTTCTTT
CASSESPLTGINTEAFF
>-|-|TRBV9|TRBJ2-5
TGTGCCAGCAGCGTTGATGACAGCCGGGCCCAGTACTTC
CASSVDDSRAQYF
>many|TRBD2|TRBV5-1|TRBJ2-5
TGCGCCAGCAGCTTGGTCGGGGGAGGGGAAGAGACCCAGTACTTC
CASSLVGGGEETQYF
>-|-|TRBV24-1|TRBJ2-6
TGTGCCACCAGTGAAGACGGCCGCTCGGCCAACGTCCTGACTTTC
CATSEDGRSANVLTF
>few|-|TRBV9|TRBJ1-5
TGTGCCAGCAGCGTAGTCACTCCCCAGATGGGGCCTGCTAGCAATCAGCCCCAGCATTTT
CASSVVTPQMGPASNQPQHF
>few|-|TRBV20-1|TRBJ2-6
TGCAGTCAAAGAGGTGGTGGTGGGGCCAACGTCCTGACTTTC
CSQRGGGGANVLTF
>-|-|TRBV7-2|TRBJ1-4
TGTGCCAGCAGCTTAAGTTTGTTGGAAAAACTGTTTTTT
CASSLSLLEKLFF
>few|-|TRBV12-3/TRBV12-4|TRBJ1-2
TGTGCCAGCAGTTTAGCGCTTCCCTCTCATAACTATGGCTACACCTTC
CASSLALPSHNYGYTF
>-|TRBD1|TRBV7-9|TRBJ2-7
TGTGCCAGCAGCATGCCGGGACAGGGGTCCTACGAGCAGTACTTC
CASSMPGQGSYEQYF
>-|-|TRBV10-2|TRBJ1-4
TGCGCCAGCAGTGGGGGCAGGGTAGGCGAAAAACTGTTTTTT
CASSGGRVGEKLFF
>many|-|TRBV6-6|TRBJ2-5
TGTGCCAGCATCCCAGGACCTACGCCATTCCGAGAGACCCAGTACTTC
CASIPGPTPFRETQYF
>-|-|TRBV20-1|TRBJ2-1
TGCAGTGCTAACCAGCGGACCTACAATGAGCAGTTCTTC
CSANQRTYNEQFF